The clone carrying this TCR beta chain was seen at least ten times. As yet, its antigen is unknown. The CDR3 sequence is 15 residues long. Germline values: CDR1 SGDLS, CDR2 YYNGEE. V lost 4 bases and J lost 10; bases outside the gene matches: 11. These data are taken from a study of beta chain features in type 1 diabetes. Background on the study: On cell yields, gender and age, patients and healthy donors were similar.

CD4+ naive, central memory, regulatory and stem cell-like memory cells were sorted via CD45RO/CCR7/CD25/CD127/CD95/CD27. Findings and limits, study-wide: Patients with type 1 diabetes carried fewer insertions and had more deletions at their VDJ junctions. Within patients, naive, central memory and Treg TCRB repertoires seemed more similar than within healthy donors.

Expressed TCRB transcripts were sequenced after all isolated RNA was converted to cDNA. Only in-frame clones appear in the TCRdb table, and some are missing; sequencing was by immunoSEQ multiplex PCR. The table shows about 210,000 clones, with about 11% occurring only once. The rearrangement links TRBV9 to TRBJ1-4, with 9 bases matching TRBD1. The receptor was derived from a man aged 18-30 years in good health. Sequenced material: central memory CD4+ T cells from blood. The CDR3 spells CASSPDPGQGVKLFF. CDR3 coding DNA: TGTGCCAGCAGCCCCGATCCGGGACAGGGTGTAAAACTGTTTTTT.